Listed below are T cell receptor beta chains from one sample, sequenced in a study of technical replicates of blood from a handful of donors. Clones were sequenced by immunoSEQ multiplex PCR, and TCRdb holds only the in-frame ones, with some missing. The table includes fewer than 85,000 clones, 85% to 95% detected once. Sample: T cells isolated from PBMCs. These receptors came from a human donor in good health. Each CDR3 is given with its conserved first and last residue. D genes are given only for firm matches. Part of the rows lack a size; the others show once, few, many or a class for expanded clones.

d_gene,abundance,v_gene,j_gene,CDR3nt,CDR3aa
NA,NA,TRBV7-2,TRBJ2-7,TGTGCCAGCAGCCCCTACGCTTTGACTAGACACGAGCAGTACTTC,CASSPYALTRHEQYF
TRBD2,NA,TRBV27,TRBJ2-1,TGTGCCAGCAGTTTATCCGGGACTAGATCGAAGAGGGTACAGTTCTTC,CASSLSGTRSKRVQFF
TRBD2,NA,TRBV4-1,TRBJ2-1,TGCGCCAGCAGCCAGTATGAAGGGACTAGCGTTTACAATGAGCAGTTCTTC,CASSQYEGTSVYNEQFF
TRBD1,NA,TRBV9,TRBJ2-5,TGTGCCAGCAGCACAGGACAGGGATGGGAGACCCAGTACTTC,CASSTGQGWETQYF
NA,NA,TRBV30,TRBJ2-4,TGTGCCTGTTGTGGGGGCCGGATCGGTGGGGACATTCAGTACTTC,CACCGGRIGGDIQYF
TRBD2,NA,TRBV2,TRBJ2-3,TGTGCCAGCAGTGATGGACTAGAGGTGGATACGCAGTATTTT,CASSDGLEVDTQYF
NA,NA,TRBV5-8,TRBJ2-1,TGTGCCAGCAGCACTCCGGCGGCCCCGCGCATCTTCAATGAGCAGTTCTTC,CASSTPAAPRIFNEQFF
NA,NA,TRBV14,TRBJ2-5,TGTGCCAGCAGCCAATCGGGGTGGTACCAAGAGACCCAGTACTTC,CASSQSGWYQETQYF
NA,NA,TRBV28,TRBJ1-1,TGTGCCAGCAGTACACCAGGCAGGGGTTGGGGGACTGAAGCTTTCTTT,CASSTPGRGWGTEAFF
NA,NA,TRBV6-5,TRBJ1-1,TGTGCCAGCATTACCGGGGGGAACACTGAAGCTTTCTTT,CASITGGNTEAFF
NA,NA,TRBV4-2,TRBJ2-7,TGTGCCAGCAGCCAAGATTTAAACTACGAGCAGTACTTC,CASSQDLNYEQYF
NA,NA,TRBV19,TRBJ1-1,TGTGCCAGTGGCCAGGGCGGGGCCAGACACACTGAAGCTTTCTTT,CASGQGGARHTEAFF
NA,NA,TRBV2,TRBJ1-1,TGTGCCAGCAGTGGGTGGGGGGGACTGAACACTGAAGCTTTCTTT,CASSGWGGLNTEAFF
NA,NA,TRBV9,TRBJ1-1,TGTGCCAGCAGCGTACAGGAGAACACTGAAGCTTTCTTT,CASSVQENTEAFF
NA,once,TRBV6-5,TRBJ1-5,TGTGCCAGCAGTCAATCACAGGGTAATCAGCCCCAGCATTTT,CASSQSQGNQPQHF
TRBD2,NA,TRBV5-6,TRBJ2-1,TGTGCCAGCAGCTTGGCGGGACTAGTGTATGTTGAGCAGTTCTTC,CASSLAGLVYVEQFF
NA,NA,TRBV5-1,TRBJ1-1,TGCGCCAGCAGCTTAGGGGGACCCACTGAAGCTTTCTTT,CASSLGGPTEAFF
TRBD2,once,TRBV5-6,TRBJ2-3,TGTGCCAGCAGCTTGATGCGGGGGGGGGATACGCAGTATTTT,CASSLMRGGDTQYF
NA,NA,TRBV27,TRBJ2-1,TGTGCCAGCAGGCCCCCTCCGAGCGGGCAATACAATGAGCAGTTCTTC,CASRPPPSGQYNEQFF
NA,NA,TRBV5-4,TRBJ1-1,TGTGCCAGCCAAGCGGGACACAACATGAACACTGAAGCTTTCTTT,CASQAGHNMNTEAFF
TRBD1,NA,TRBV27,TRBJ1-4,TGTGCCAGCAGGTTACGAGGGGGCGCGGATGAAAAACTGTTTTTT,CASRLRGGADEKLFF
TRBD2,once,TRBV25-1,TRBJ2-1,TGTGCCAGCAGTGAAGGGAAGACTAGCGGGAGGACCTACAATGAGCAGTTCTTC,CASSEGKTSGRTYNEQFF
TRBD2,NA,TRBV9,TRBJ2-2,TGTGCCAGCAGCAAGACTAGCGGGAACACCGGGGAGCTGTTTTTT,CASSKTSGNTGELFF
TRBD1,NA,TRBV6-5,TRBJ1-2,TGTGCCAGCAGCGAACTTACAGGGGAAGGCTACACCTTC,CASSELTGEGYTF
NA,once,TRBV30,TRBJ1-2,TGTGCCTGGAGTGTTCACTTCCCGAGCTATGGCTACACCTTC,CAWSVHFPSYGYTF
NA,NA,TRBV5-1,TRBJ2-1,TGCGCCAGCAGTGGATCAGGGCGCGAGCAGTTCTTC,CASSGSGREQFF
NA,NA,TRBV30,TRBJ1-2,TGTGCCTGGAGTGTAGACTCCAACTATGGCTACACCTTC,CAWSVDSNYGYTF
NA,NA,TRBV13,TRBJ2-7,TGTGCCAGCAGCCGTACAGGAAGCTACGAGCAGTACTTC,CASSRTGSYEQYF
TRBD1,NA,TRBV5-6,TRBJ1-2,TGTGCCAGCAGCTTGGGACAGGGATACAACTATGGCTACACCTTC,CASSLGQGYNYGYTF
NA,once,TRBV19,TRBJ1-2,TGTGCCAGTAGTGATGGAGATCCTCTCTTTGGCTACACCTTC,CASSDGDPLFGYTF
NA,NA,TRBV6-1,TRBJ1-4,TGTGCCAGCAGTCAGAGCGAATTTGGGAATGAAAAACTGTTTTTT,CASSQSEFGNEKLFF
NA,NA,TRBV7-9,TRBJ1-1,TGTGCCAGCAGCTTAGATCGTCAGGTTGGAACTGAAGCTTTCTTT,CASSLDRQVGTEAFF
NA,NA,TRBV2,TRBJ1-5,TGTGCCAGCAGTGAATGGGGGGAGCGCAATCAGCCCCAGCATTTT,CASSEWGERNQPQHF
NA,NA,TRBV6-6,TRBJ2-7,TGTGCCAGCAGTTACCTTAGCAAGCTAAACGAGCAGTACTTC,CASSYLSKLNEQYF
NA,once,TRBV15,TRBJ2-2,TGTGCCACCAGCAGAGATCAGGACTTAACCGGGGAGCTGTTTTTT,CATSRDQDLTGELFF